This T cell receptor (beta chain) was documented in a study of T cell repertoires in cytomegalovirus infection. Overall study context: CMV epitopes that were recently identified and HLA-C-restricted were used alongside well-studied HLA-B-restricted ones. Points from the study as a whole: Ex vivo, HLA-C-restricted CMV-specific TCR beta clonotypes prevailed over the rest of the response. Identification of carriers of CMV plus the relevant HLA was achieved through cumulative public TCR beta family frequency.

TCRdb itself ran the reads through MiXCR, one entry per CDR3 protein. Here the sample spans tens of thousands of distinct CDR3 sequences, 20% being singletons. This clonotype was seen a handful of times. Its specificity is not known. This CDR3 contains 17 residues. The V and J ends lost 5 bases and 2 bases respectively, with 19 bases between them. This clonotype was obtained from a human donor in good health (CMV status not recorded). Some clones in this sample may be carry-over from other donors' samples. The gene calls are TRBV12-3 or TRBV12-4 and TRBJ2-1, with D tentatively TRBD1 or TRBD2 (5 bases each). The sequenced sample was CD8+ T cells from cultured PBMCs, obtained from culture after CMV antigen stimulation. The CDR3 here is CASSPPSARGPYNEQFF. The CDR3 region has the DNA TGTGCCAGCAGTCCACCATCGGCACGGGGACCCTACAATGAGCAGTTCTTC.